This T cell receptor beta chain comes out of a study of cytomegalovirus exposure and HLA in healthy donors. Overall study results and limits: Links to common viral pathogens appeared, in a later analysis, for several of the most significant clusters. Later analysis suggested most CMV-associated TCR beta chains were HLA-restricted. Among the sequence variants, a highly shared cluster was likely an artifact of sequencing.

The CDR3 is made up of 13 amino acids. V lost 5 bases and J lost 0, with 11 bases in between. Germline assignment: CDR1 SQVTM and CDR2 ANQGSEA. This clone was counted a single time. Its antigen is currently unknown. This cohort consisted of healthy bone marrow donors. PCR was performed using 60 Vbeta and 13 Jbeta primers. Clones were read by immunoSEQ multiplex PCR, and TCRdb kept only the in-frame ones, dropping some. The sample holds 200,000 to 250,000 clones, around 80% seen once. The sample comprised PBMCs. This clonotype was obtained from a male donor in good health and CMV-seronegative. V gene TRBV29-1 combines with J gene TRBJ2-7; perhaps TRBD1 as D (6 bases). The CDR3 spells CSVSQGSSYEQYF. The CDR3 bases are TGCAGCGTTTCCCAGGGGAGCTCCTACGAGCAGTACTTC.